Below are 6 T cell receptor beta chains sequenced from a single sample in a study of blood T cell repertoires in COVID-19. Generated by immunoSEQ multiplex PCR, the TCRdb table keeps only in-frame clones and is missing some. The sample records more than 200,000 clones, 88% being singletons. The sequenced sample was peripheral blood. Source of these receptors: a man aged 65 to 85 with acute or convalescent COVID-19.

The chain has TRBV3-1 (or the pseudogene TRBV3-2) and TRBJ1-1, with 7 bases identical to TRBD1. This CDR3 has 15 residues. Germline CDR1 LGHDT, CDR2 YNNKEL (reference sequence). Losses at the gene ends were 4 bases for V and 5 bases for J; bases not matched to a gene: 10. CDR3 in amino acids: CASSRWGQGGTEAFF. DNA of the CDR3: TGTGCCAGCAGCCGCTGGGGGCAGGGGGGTACTGAAGCTTTCTTT.

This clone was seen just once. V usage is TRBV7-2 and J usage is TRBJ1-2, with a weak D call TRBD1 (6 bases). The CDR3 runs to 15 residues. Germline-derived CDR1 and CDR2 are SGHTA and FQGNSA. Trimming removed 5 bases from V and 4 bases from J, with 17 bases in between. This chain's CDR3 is CASSPKDSIVYGYTF. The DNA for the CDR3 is TGTGCCAGCAGCCCCAAGGACAGCATAGTCTATGGCTACACCTTC.

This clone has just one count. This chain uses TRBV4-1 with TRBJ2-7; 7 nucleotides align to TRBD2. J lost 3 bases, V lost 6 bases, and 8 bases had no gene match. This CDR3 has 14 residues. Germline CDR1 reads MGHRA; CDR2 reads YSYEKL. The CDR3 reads CASSGGRGSYEQYF. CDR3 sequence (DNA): TGCGCCAGCAGTGGCGGGCGCGGGAGCTACGAGCAGTACTTC.

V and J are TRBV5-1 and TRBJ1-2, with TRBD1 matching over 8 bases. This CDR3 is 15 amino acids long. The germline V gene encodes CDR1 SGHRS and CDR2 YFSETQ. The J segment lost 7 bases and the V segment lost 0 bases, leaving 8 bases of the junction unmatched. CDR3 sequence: CASSLDRGNVAGYTF. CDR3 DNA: TGCGCCAGCAGCTTGGACAGGGGGAACGTTGCTGGCTACACCTTC. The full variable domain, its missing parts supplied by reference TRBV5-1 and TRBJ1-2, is KAGVTQTPRYLIKTRGQQVTLSCSPISGHRSVSWYQQTPGQGLQFLFEYFSETQRNKGNFPGRFSGRQFSNSRSEMNVSTLELGDSALYLCASSLDRGNVAGYTFGSGTRLTVV.

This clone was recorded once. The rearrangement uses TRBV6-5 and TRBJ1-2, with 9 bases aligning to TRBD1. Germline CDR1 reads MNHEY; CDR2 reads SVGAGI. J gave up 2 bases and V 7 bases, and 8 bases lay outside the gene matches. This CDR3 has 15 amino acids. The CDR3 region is CASTLRGQGNYGYTF. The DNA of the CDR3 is TGTGCCAGCACCCTACGAGGACAGGGGAACTATGGCTACACCTTC.

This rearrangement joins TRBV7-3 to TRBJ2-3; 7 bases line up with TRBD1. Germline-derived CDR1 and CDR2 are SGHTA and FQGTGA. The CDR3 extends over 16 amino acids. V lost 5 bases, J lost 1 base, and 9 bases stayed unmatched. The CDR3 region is CASSLRQGSGTDTQYF. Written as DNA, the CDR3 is TGTGCCAGCAGCCTGCGACAGGGTAGTGGCACAGATACGCAGTATTTT.